The TCR beta chain under discussion was sequenced for a study of blood T cell repertoires in COVID-19. Germline values: CDR1 MNHEY, CDR2 SVGAGI. The CDR3 loop spans 15 amino acids. V was shortened by 7 bases and J by 5 bases, with 18 bases between the two germline ends. Sequencing was performed with immunoSEQ multiplex PCR; in TCRdb, only in-frame clones are kept and a portion is missing. The table records 250,000 or so clones, around 93% of them present only once. This chain uses TRBV6-5 with TRBJ1-3; D remains ambiguous. The TCR sequence derives from a man aged 35-49 years who had been exposed to COVID-19. Specimen: PBMCs or T cells enriched from blood (not recorded which). CDR3 sequence: CASIGRGGERNTIYF. CDR3 bases: TGTGCCAGCATTGGGCGCGGAGGCGAGAGAAACACCATATATTTT.